These T cell receptor beta chains were read from a single sample in a study of blood T cell repertoires in COVID-19. Clones were sequenced by immunoSEQ multiplex PCR, and TCRdb holds only the in-frame ones, with some missing. The table lists 150,000 or so clones, approximately 92% of them singletons. The sample consisted of peripheral blood. The receptors were gathered from a man aged 18 to 29 with COVID-19, enrolled during active disease. Each CDR3 is given with its conserved first and last residue. The order of the fields is V gene, D gene, J gene, clone size, CDR3 protein, CDR3 DNA. The D gene is left open where the match is weak. Clone size is given for some rows only: seen once, a few or many times, or a class if the clone is expanded.

TRBV29-1	TRBD1	TRBJ1-4	NA	CSVGTLRDSYEKLLF	TGCAGCGTTGGTACCTTACGGGACAGTTATGAAAAACTGCTTTTT
TRBV10-3	TRBD1	TRBJ2-3	once	CAIMGQGKDTQYF	TGTGCCATCATGGGACAGGGCAAAGATACGCAGTATTTT
TRBV6-2/TRBV6-3	NA	TRBJ2-7	NA	CASSYGGWDEQYF	TGTGCCAGCAGTTACGGGGGCTGGGACGAGCAGTACTTC
TRBV7-9	NA	TRBJ1-1	NA	CASRGGFRNTEAFF	TGTGCCAGCAGGGGGGGTTTCAGGAACACTGAAGCTTTCTTT
TRBV9	NA	TRBJ1-5	NA	CASSAGDWDQPQHF	TGTGCCAGCAGCGCGGGGGATTGGGATCAGCCCCAGCATTTT
TRBV9	NA	TRBJ2-7	NA	CASSVAQQRGRTYEQYF	TGTGCCAGCAGCGTAGCTCAGCAAAGGGGCCGCACCTACGAGCAGTACTTC
TRBV19	TRBD1	TRBJ2-7	NA	CASSNPGTGGGDEQYF	TGTGCCAGTAGTAACCCCGGGACAGGGGGCGGCGACGAGCAGTACTTC
TRBV10-3	TRBD1	TRBJ2-7	NA	CAISTSGTEFYEQYF	TGTGCCATCAGTACCTCCGGGACAGAGTTTTACGAGCAGTACTTC
TRBV4-3	TRBD2	TRBJ2-1	NA	CASSQLYSSGGTYEQFF	TGCGCCAGCAGCCAGCTTTACAGCTCGGGAGGAACATATGAGCAGTTCTTC
TRBV15	NA	TRBJ2-5	NA	CATSTRETTEGILETQYF	TGTGCCACCAGCACGAGGGAAACTACCGAAGGGATATTGGAGACCCAGTACTTC
TRBV23-1	NA	TRBJ2-7	NA	CARQRPAEAYEQYF	TGCGCCAGGCAACGGCCCGCGGAAGCCTACGAGCAGTACTTC
TRBV2	NA	TRBJ2-7	NA	CASRGRIYEQYF	TGTGCCAGCAGGGGCCGAATCTACGAGCAGTACTTC
TRBV6-5	NA	TRBJ2-7	NA	CASSYAGEHEQYF	TGTGCCAGCAGTTACGCCGGGGAGCACGAGCAGTACTTC
TRBV4-1	TRBD1	TRBJ1-1	NA	CASSSTGQADTEAFF	TGCGCCAGCAGCTCTACGGGACAGGCCGATACTGAAGCTTTCTTT
TRBV18	NA	TRBJ2-5	NA	CASSRAPQETQYF	TGTGCCAGCTCCAGGGCCCCTCAAGAGACCCAGTACTTC
TRBV28	NA	TRBJ1-1	NA	CASSWATEAFF	TGTGCCAGCAGTTGGGCCACAGAAGCTTTCTTT
TRBV5-6	NA	TRBJ2-1	once	CASSFGYSYNEQFF	TGTGCCAGCAGTTTCGGTTACTCCTACAATGAGCAGTTCTTC
TRBV29-1	TRBD2	TRBJ2-1	NA	CSVDGSAGTYNEQFF	TGCAGCGTTGACGGGTCAGCGGGAACCTACAATGAGCAGTTCTTC
TRBV18	NA	TRBJ2-7	NA	CASSRTRREPGDEQYF	TGTGCCAGCTCACGAACACGCCGGGAACCAGGGGACGAGCAGTACTTC
TRBV3-1/TRBV3-2	NA	TRBJ2-7	NA	CASSQLRVDEQYF	TGTGCCAGCAGCCAATTGAGGGTCGACGAGCAGTACTTC
TRBV29-1	TRBD1	TRBJ1-1	NA	CSVGRRDRGRVWQAFF	TGCAGCGTCGGTCGCCGGGACAGGGGGCGCGTATGGCAAGCTTTCTTT
TRBV29-1	NA	TRBJ1-2	NA	CSAGEVQQGYTF	TGCAGCGCTGGAGAGGTCCAACAGGGCTACACCTTC
TRBV5-5	TRBD2	TRBJ2-5	NA	CASSFFSGGGQETQYF	TGTGCCAGCAGCTTTTTTTCGGGAGGGGGCCAAGAGACCCAGTACTTC
TRBV9	NA	TRBJ1-2	NA	CASSVSGGVDGYTF	TGTGCCAGCAGCGTGAGTGGGGGGGTAGATGGCTACACCTTC
TRBV10-3	TRBD2	TRBJ2-5	NA	CAISPTGLAGEETQYF	TGTGCCATCAGCCCGACGGGGCTAGCGGGAGAAGAGACCCAGTACTTC
TRBV5-1	NA	TRBJ2-3	NA	CASSLADRATDTQYF	TGCGCCAGCAGCTTGGCAGACAGAGCTACAGATACGCAGTATTTT
TRBV28	NA	TRBJ1-6	NA	CASSFLRGNNSPLHF	TGTGCCAGCAGTTTCCTTAGGGGTAATAATTCACCCCTCCACTTT
TRBV5-8	TRBD1	TRBJ1-1	NA	CASSLYTGVSRYTEAFF	TGTGCCAGCAGCTTGTATACAGGGGTTTCCCGTTACACTGAAGCTTTCTTT
TRBV5-6	NA	TRBJ2-1	NA	CASSPGLPYNEQFF	TGTGCCAGCAGCCCCGGACTCCCCTACAATGAGCAGTTCTTC
TRBV4-2	TRBD1	TRBJ1-1	few	CASSLGQAGSTEAFF	TGTGCCAGCAGCCTAGGACAGGCGGGCAGTACTGAAGCTTTCTTT
TRBV18	NA	TRBJ2-2	NA	CASSPAGELFF	TGTGCCAGCTCTCCGGCCGGGGAGCTGTTTTTT